These T cell receptor beta chains were read from a single sample in a study of blood T cell repertoires in COVID-19. TCRdb's table, derived via immunoSEQ multiplex PCR, lists solely in-frame clones and lacks some. The table shows tens of thousands of clones, with roughly 78% occurring only once. Sequenced: peripheral blood. These receptors originate from an elderly man with active or convalescent COVID-19. The CDR3 runs from the conserved cysteine through the conserved F or W. A D gene is named only where the DNA matches it firmly. Not all rows give a size; the values are once, few, many and, for expanded clones, a class.

V	J	size	D	CDR3	DNA
TRBV27	TRBJ2-5	-	-	CASSLRGLRETQYF	TGTGCCAGCAGTTTAAGGGGGTTGCGGGAGACCCAGTACTTC
TRBV12-5	TRBJ1-5	-	-	CASVFGRGRRDSNQPQHF	TGTGCTAGTGTCTTTGGTCGGGGCAGGCGGGATAGCAATCAGCCCCAGCATTTT
TRBV7-2	TRBJ2-7	-	-	CASSLDLATKPYEQYF	TGTGCCAGCAGCTTAGATCTAGCTACGAAACCCTACGAGCAGTACTTC
TRBV9	TRBJ2-5	-	TRBD1	CASSVGDRLQETQYF	TGTGCCAGCAGCGTAGGGGACAGACTGCAAGAGACCCAGTACTTC
TRBV28	TRBJ1-6	once	-	CASSLGAPAGNSPLHF	TGTGCCAGCAGTTTAGGGGCTCCCGCTGGTAATTCACCCCTCCACTTT
TRBV7-4	TRBJ2-5	-	TRBD1	CASRAGTGGETQYF	TGTGCCAGCAGAGCCGGGACAGGGGGAGAGACCCAGTACTTC
TRBV3-1/TRBV3-2	TRBJ2-3	-	TRBD1	CASSYGQAARTDTQYF	TGTGCCAGCAGCTACGGACAGGCCGCCCGCACAGATACGCAGTATTTT
TRBV7-6	TRBJ2-7	-	-	CASSLALGSSYEQYF	TGTGCCAGCAGCTTAGCTCTTGGGAGCTCCTACGAGCAGTACTTC
TRBV7-2	TRBJ1-2	-	-	CASSSRGSSYGYTF	TGTGCCAGCAGCTCTAGGGGCAGTTCCTATGGCTACACCTTC
TRBV4-3	TRBJ2-7	-	-	CASSRHRSSYEQYF	TGCGCCAGCAGCCGCCACAGGAGCTCCTACGAGCAGTACTTC
TRBV15	TRBJ2-7	-	-	CATSRTDIHEQYF	TGTGCCACCAGCAGAACTGACATCCACGAGCAGTACTTC
TRBV10-3	TRBJ1-5	few	TRBD1	CAISEYPTGTDISNSNQPQHF	TGTGCCATCAGTGAGTATCCTACTGGGACAGATATTTCGAATAGCAATCAGCCCCAGCATTTT
TRBV7-8	TRBJ2-7	-	-	CASSQMYYEQYF	TGTGCCAGCAGCCAAATGTACTACGAGCAGTACTTC
TRBV6-5	TRBJ2-7	-	-	CASSYSMWTADEQYF	TGTGCCAGCAGTTACTCGATGTGGACAGCAGACGAGCAGTACTTC
TRBV3-1/TRBV3-2	TRBJ2-5	-	-	CASSQATGQETQYF	TGTGCCAGCAGCCAAGCGACAGGCCAAGAGACCCAGTACTTC